The TCR beta chain under discussion was sequenced for a study of blood T cells in healthy people across ages (dated by TCRdb to the mid-2010s). Regarding the research as a whole: In model experiments, template switching captured roughly one uniquely barcoded TCR beta cDNA molecule for every two T cells. Using deep sequencing normalized with unique cDNA molecular identifiers, the study measured how TCR beta repertoire diversity changes with age. The donors were divided into four age groups: young (average approximately 17 years), middle-aged (over 35), aged (62) and long-lived (82). Donors of different ages were randomly distributed across sequencing lanes to avoid experimental bias. For two donors (one aged 18 to 29 and one aged 80 or older), the study analyzed two additional independent replicas of 1 million unique cDNA reads from the same blood draw.

Study-wide conclusions, independent of this receptor: Compared with the aged group, the long-lived group had more naive CD4+ T cells, fewer expanded clones and increased TCR diversity, suggesting age selection. A strong correlation was found between observed TCR beta diversity and the percentage of naive T cells measured by flow cytometry. As age increased, observed TCR beta diversity per million T cells dropped in a roughly linear way, and a significant reduction was already evident by age about 40. Estimates of total diversity from one million sequenced T cells were regarded as lower bounds and underestimates. Because donor CMV infection status was unknown, age-related changes in expanded clonotypes were potentially confounded. Conclusive comparison of naive and antigen-experienced compartments was prevented by the profiling of bulk unsorted PBMCs.

On this clonotype itself: The specificity of this receptor is unknown. Per-nucleotide qualities are absent, and no much larger clonotype sits a single base away.

The protocol used for the library was 5' RACE. Sequencer: Illumina HiSeq 2500. A second PCR of roughly 7 to 11 cycles was performed with a sample-barcoded 5' primer and a J-beta primer mix. A template-switch 5' adaptor carrying 12 random nucleotides introduced a unique molecular identifier onto each TCR beta cDNA molecule. Each sample yielded at least 2.5 million CDR3-containing paired-end reads. The Mint cDNA synthesis kit, primed by a TRBC-specific oligonucleotide, was used to synthesize first-strand cDNA from all RNA. All cDNA was treated with uracil-DNA glycosylase and then went through a first 18-cycle PCR with the universal primers M1SS and BC2_uni_R. Turning to the authors' computational methods: For normalization, 1 million high-quality reads, each with a distinct molecular identifier, were randomly selected from each sample. Instead of being binned into consensus sequences, reads with shared molecular identifiers were discarded. MiTCR, run with a Q25 quality threshold and the strictest error-elimination algorithm, handled CDR3 identification, clonotype clustering and error correction. Lower-bound total TCR beta diversity was estimated with a nonparametric unseen species model using Euler transformation. TCRdb applied fastp at Q25 and MiXCR to the public reads, then kept only in-frame beta chains. Identical CDR3 protein sequences are pooled into one entry, listed with their most common genes and DNA. Clone size and V and J calls follow TCRdb, not the original study. Here the sample has about 1.6 million distinct CDR3 sequences; roughly 32% occur a single time. The ten largest account for roughly 10% of the sample.

Systemically healthy Caucasian individuals from Russia, 35 to 50 in total and aged about 6 to 90 years, were included as donors. Each donor gave roughly 11 milliliters of peripheral blood, drawn into EDTA-treated Vacutainer tubes. Ficoll-Paque density-gradient centrifugation was used to isolate PBMCs, with at least 6.5 million obtained per sample. Total RNA, at least 6 micrograms per sample, was extracted from PBMCs with Trizol reagent. Naive CD45RAhigh/CD27high T cell percentages were measured by flow cytometry on a PBMC aliquot from every donor. CDR1 and CDR2 were assigned from the germline V gene (reference sequence) as DFQATT and SNEGSKA. The CDR3 sequence holds 15 residues, the cysteine and phenylalanine included. Only CDR3 DNA remains: 45 bases, in frame from the first base. The V end gives up 0 bases and the J end 5 bases, leaving 5 bases in the junction not matched to a gene.

This receptor chain uses TRBV20-1 and TRBJ2-7; TRBD2 matches 12 bases in the middle. The sample comprised blood. This sequence originates from a woman aged 30 to 39 in good health. Here the CDR3 is given as CSARETSGSFDEQYF. The DNA sequence is given as TGCAGTGCTAGAGAGACTAGCGGGAGTTTCGACGAGCAGTACTTC.